This is a list of T cell receptor beta chains from one sample in a study of blood T cell repertoires in COVID-19. Measured with immunoSEQ multiplex PCR; TCRdb has only the in-frame clones, and not every one. There are about 210,000 clones in the sample; approximately 85% occur only once, and under 2.5% lies in the top ten. What was sequenced was peripheral blood. The origin of the receptors is a woman between 65 and 79 years old with COVID-19, enrolled during active disease. CDR3s include the opening cysteine and the closing phenylalanine or tryptophan.

V	CDR3
TRBV7-2	CASSFRQTEARGYTF
TRBV6-5	CASISGGLGGEQFF
TRBV27	CASSSGTTQETQYF
TRBV11-2	CASSRRGAGGEKLFF
TRBV5-4	CASSSQLGESGDYGYTF
TRBV11-3	CASSFSRDSPLHF
TRBV27	CASSPTGSYGYTF
TRBV18	CASSPGIDNQPQHF
TRBV27	CASRPGGAAQPQHF
TRBV5-5	CASSLAREGDTQYF
TRBV19	CASSISGMDTGELFF
TRBV18	CASSPYGGGLNTEAFF
TRBV7-9	CASSFRGGNNSPLHF
TRBV15	CATSRDRRQSGANVLTF
TRBV30	CACPTGGSGNTIYF
TRBV20-1	CSASIGLAGSDTQYF
TRBV28	CASSVPGEAFF
TRBV7-3	CASSLNSGQETQYF
TRBV9	CASSVGYSQGYTF
TRBV2	CASRSGFGNTIYF
TRBV5-1	CASSLPRGLAEIYNEQFF
TRBV5-1	CASSSGLLAKNIQYF
TRBV4-1	CASSPFYQAKGDTIYF
TRBV6-5	CASMRGWYNEQFF
TRBV4-3	CASSQEWQGSKDTQYF
TRBV30	CASQTTGVNSPLHF
TRBV7-3	CASSFTGTSGTMADTQYF
TRBV27	CASSFDWTGANTEAFF
TRBV7-9	CASSLGTATYEQYF
TRBV11-3	CASTNYGSLLYSNQPQHF
TRBV9	CASSVRQRGGPNSPLHF
TRBV6-5	CASSVDRFPYEQYF
TRBV5-5	CASSLLQGSGANVLTF
TRBV9	CASSVGLSHTGELFF
TRBV19	CASRQQGRFYTIYF
TRBV12-5	CASVLTREQFF
TRBV11-3	CASKGTDTQYF
TRBV18	CASSPASRGSNYGYTF
TRBV3-1/TRBV3-2	CASSQGRGNQPQHF
TRBV4-3	CASSQEPTGVGYTF
TRBV10-2	CASSEFTGGIYGYTF
TRBV18	CASSLTGDSYEQYF
TRBV4-3	CASSLGTSNEQFF
TRBV11-3	CASSLGPGPNQPQHF
TRBV4-3	CASSQAQWGADSGANVLTF
TRBV2	CASSLQGFKESPLHF
TRBV5-4	CASSLGAPGQSPWDGYTF
TRBV5-1	CASSLGTTRGATDTQYF
TRBV19	CASSATGGVTEAFF
TRBV24-1	CATSDPSGPENIQYF
TRBV7-8	CASSASGGGRETQYF
TRBV10-3	CAISDSTNYGYTF
TRBV11-3	CASSLSTAPLHF
TRBV21-1	CASSKARDGQGQGNQPQHF
TRBV4-2	CASSQEEGVGPRFGNTIYF